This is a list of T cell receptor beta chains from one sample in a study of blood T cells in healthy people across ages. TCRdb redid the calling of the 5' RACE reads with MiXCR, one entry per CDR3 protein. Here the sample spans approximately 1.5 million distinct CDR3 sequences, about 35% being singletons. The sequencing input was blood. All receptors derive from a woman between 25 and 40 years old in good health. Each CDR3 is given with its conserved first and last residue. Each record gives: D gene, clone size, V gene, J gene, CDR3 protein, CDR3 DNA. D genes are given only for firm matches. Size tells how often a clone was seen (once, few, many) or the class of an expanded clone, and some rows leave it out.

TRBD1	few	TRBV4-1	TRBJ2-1	CANSLATGPDGQFF	TGCGCCAACAGCCTCGCGACAGGGCCCGACGGGCAGTTCTTC
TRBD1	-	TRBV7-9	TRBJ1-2	CASARGHNRDYDYTF	TGTGCCAGCGCCAGGGGGCATAATAGAGACTATGACTACACCTTC
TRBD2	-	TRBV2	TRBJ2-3	CASSEAGGRSTDTQYF	TGTGCCAGCAGTGAGGCGGGGGGGAGAAGCACAGATACGCAGTATTTT
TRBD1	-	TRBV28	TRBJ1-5	CASRADRDNQPQHF	TGTGCCAGCAGGGCCGACAGGGACAATCAGCCCCAGCATTTT
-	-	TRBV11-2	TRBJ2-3	CASSLVGRNPPDTQYF	TGTGCCAGCAGCTTAGTGGGCAGGAATCCGCCAGATACGCAGTATTTT
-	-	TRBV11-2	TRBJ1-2	CASSLGRESFNYGYTF	TGTGCCAGCAGCTTGGGCAGGGAATCGTTTAACTATGGCTACACCTTC
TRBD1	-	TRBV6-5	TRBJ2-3	CASSQDRPADTQYF	TGTGCCAGCAGCCAGGACAGGCCCGCAGATACGCAGTATTTT
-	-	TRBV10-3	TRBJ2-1	CAISESGPLNNEQFF	TGTGCCATCAGTGAGTCGGGACCGCTAAACAATGAGCAGTTCTTC
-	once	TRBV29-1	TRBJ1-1	CSVTGRLNTEAFF	TGCAGCGTTACGGGACGGTTGAACACTGAAGCTTTCTTT
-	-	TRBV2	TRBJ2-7	CASSVVPGGLAENYEQYF	TGTGCCAGCAGTGTAGTTCCCGGGGGGCTAGCGGAAAACTACGAGCAGTACTTC
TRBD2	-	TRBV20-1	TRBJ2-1	CSARVGAGGYNGQFF	TGCAGTGCTAGAGTCGGAGCGGGAGGATACAATGGGCAGTTCTTC
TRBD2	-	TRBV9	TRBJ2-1	CASSLSGGRAMGDEQFF	TGTGCCAGCAGCCTAAGTGGAGGGAGGGCCATGGGGGACGAGCAGTTCTTC
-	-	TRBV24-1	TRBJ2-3	CATSAAGTTDTQYF	TGTGCCACCAGTGCGGCAGGTACGACAGATACGCAGTATTTT
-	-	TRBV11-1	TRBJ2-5	CASSWLRPTVAQYF	TGTGCCAGCAGCTGGCTACGACCAACCGTCGCCCAGTACTTC
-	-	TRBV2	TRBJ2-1	CASSILTSGTFVNEQFF	TGTGCCAGCAGTATATTGACATCCGGGACATTTGTTAATGAGCAGTTCTTC
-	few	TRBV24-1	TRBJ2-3	CATSDTSTDTQYF	TGTGCCACCAGTGACACATCAACAGATACGCAGTATTTT
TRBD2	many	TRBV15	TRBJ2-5	CATSHAGESETQYF	TGTGCCACCAGCCACGCGGGAGAATCAGAGACCCAGTACTTC
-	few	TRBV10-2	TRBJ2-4	CASSEQTGPRYF	TGCGCCAGCAGTGAGCAGACAGGCCCCCGGTACTTC
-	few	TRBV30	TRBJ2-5	CAWDEGTQYF	TGTGCCTGGGACGAGGGGACCCAGTACTTC
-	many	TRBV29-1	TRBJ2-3	CSVVGQGRDTQYF	TGCAGCGTTGTGGGGCAGGGGAGGGATACGCAGTATTTT
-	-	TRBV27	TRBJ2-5	CASSLGQRRETQYF	TGTGCCAGCAGTTTAGGGCAGAGGAGGGAGACCCAGTACTTC
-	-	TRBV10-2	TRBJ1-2	CASSDSPSYGYTF	TGCGCCAGCAGTGACAGTCCTTCCTATGGCTACACCTTC
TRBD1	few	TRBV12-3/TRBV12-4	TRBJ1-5	CASSGTGREPQHF	TGTGCCAGCAGTGGGACAGGGAGGGAGCCCCAGCATTTT
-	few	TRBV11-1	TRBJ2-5	CASSLVFPGEETQYF	TGTGCCAGCAGCTTAGTTTTCCCAGGGGAAGAGACCCAGTACTTC
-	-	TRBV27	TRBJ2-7	CASSSRRGKAYEQYF	TGTGCCAGCAGTTCGCGCCGGGGGAAAGCCTACGAGCAGTACTTC
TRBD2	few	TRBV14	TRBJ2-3	CASSQVSGRKDTQYF	TGTGCCAGCAGCCAAGTTAGCGGGAGAAAAGATACGCAGTATTTT
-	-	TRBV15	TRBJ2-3	CATSRDLYPGAADTQYF	TGTGCCACCAGCAGAGATCTATATCCAGGAGCTGCAGATACGCAGTATTTT
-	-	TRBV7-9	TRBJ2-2	CASSLDLGTGELFF	TGTGCCAGCAGCTTAGATCTGGGTACCGGGGAGCTGTTTTTT
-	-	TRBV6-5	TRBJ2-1	CARVGEERSYSEQFF	TGTGCCCGCGTCGGTGAGGAAAGGTCCTACAGTGAGCAGTTCTTC
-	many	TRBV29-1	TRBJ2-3	CSGITDTQYF	TGCAGCGGTATCACAGATACGCAGTATTTT
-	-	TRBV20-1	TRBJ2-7	CSARGGTVSYEQYF	TGCAGTGCTAGGGGGGGGACAGTCTCCTACGAGCAGTACTTC
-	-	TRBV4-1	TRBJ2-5	CASSQRVAGETQYF	TGCGCCAGCAGCCAAAGGGTAGCTGGGGAGACCCAGTACTTC
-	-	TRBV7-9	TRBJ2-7	CASSFLGGEGEQYF	TGTGCCAGCAGCTTTTTAGGGGGGGAAGGCGAGCAGTACTTC
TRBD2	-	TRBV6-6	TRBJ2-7	CASRKRASGSYEQYF	TGTGCCAGCAGGAAACGGGCTAGCGGGTCCTACGAGCAGTACTTC
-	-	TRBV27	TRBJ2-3	CASSFQGLSADTQYF	TGTGCCAGCAGTTTCCAGGGGTTGAGTGCAGATACGCAGTATTTT
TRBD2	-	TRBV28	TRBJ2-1	CASISGGGNEQFF	TGTGCCAGCATTAGCGGGGGGGGTAATGAGCAGTTCTTC
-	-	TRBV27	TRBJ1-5	CASSPHSAYSNQPQHF	TGTGCCAGCAGTCCGCACTCGGCCTATAGCAATCAGCCCCAGCATTTT
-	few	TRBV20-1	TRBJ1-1	CSARLGGRNTEAFF	TGCAGTGCTCGCCTAGGAGGGAGGAACACTGAAGCTTTCTTT
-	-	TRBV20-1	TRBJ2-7	CSASWGADYNEQYF	TGCAGTGCTAGTTGGGGGGCCGATTACAATGAGCAGTACTTC
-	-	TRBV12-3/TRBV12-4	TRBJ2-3	CASSLGAGTRWSDTQYF	TGTGCCAGCAGTTTAGGTGCGGGGACGAGATGGTCGGATACGCAGTATTTT
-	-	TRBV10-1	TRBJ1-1	CASSEPGFPRAFF	TGCGCCAGCAGTGAACCGGGGTTTCCTCGGGCTTTCTTT
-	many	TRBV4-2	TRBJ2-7	CASSQDKGGHEQYF	TGTGCCAGCAGCCAAGATAAAGGAGGACACGAGCAGTACTTC
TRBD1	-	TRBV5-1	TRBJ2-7	CASSPGRDRSIDEQYF	TGCGCCAGCAGCCCCGGCCGGGACAGGAGTATCGACGAGCAGTACTTC
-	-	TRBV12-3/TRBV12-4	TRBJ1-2	CASSPPVSGYTF	TGTGCCAGCAGCCCCCCTGTATCTGGCTACACCTTC
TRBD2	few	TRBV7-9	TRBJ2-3	CASSQSGAPDTQYF	TGTGCCAGCAGCCAAAGCGGGGCCCCTGATACGCAGTATTTT
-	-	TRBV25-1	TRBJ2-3	CAGTGQGDTQYF	TGTGCCGGCACCGGCCAGGGAGATACGCAGTATTTT
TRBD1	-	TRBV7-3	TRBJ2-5	CTSSHRGRETQYF	TGTACCAGCAGCCACAGGGGACGGGAGACCCAGTACTTC
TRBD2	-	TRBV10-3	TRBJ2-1	CAISESVAGSSYNEQFF	TGTGCCATCAGTGAAAGTGTAGCGGGATCTTCCTACAATGAGCAGTTCTTC
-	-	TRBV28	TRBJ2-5	CASRPHRGGRQETQYF	TGTGCCAGCAGGCCCCACAGGGGGGGGAGGCAAGAGACCCAGTACTTC
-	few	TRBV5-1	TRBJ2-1	CASSPLATYNEQFF	TGCGCCAGCAGCCCCCTAGCGACCTACAATGAGCAGTTCTTC
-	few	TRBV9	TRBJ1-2	CASSAQLGGKIDYGYTF	TGTGCCAGCAGCGCCCAGCTGGGGGGGAAAATTGACTATGGCTACACCTTC
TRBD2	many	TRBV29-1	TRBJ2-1	CSVPAPGRDEQFF	TGCAGCGTTCCCGCGCCGGGGAGGGATGAGCAGTTCTTC
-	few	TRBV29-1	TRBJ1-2	CSAGGDIKNTF	TGCAGCGCGGGCGGGGACATCAAGAACACCTTC
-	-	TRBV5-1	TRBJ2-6	CASSPTWVPLKKTGANVLTF	TGCGCCAGCAGCCCCACGTGGGTCCCGCTGAAAAAAACTGGGGCCAACGTCCTGACTTTC
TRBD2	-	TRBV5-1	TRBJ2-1	CASSLATSGDYNEQFF	TGCGCCAGCAGCTTGGCGACTAGCGGAGATTACAATGAGCAGTTCTTC
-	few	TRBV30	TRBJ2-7	CAWSGLAGEQYF	TGTGCCTGGAGTGGGTTGGCGGGGGAGCAGTACTTC
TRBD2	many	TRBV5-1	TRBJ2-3	CASSRGGYTDTQYF	TGCGCCAGCAGCCGGGGGGGCTACACAGATACGCAGTATTTT